This TCR beta chain is drawn from a study of esophageal squamous cell carcinoma under preoperative chemotherapy. TCRdb reanalysed the PCR reads using MiXCR and keeps one entry per CDR3 protein. The sample records just over 30,000 distinct CDR3 sequences, roughly 50% being singletons. Study results and caveats: After treatment, tumor-infiltrating lymphocytes apparently came partly from blood T cells. Tumor-infiltrating lymphocytes showed no significant post-chemotherapy TCR diversity increase, unlike peripheral T cells.

Time point given: before preoperative PTX-NDP chemotherapy. Patients received paclitaxel-nedaplatin as preoperative chemotherapy before surgery. As for this clonotype: Its antigen is not known.

This sample was taken from a patient given preoperative chemotherapy. This TCR was recovered from a human donor with esophageal squamous cell carcinoma. The donor label of this sample is uncertain.

In DNA, the CDR3 is TGTGCCAGCAGTGAAAGCGCAGGGGGCACTGAAGCTTTCTTT. Translation gives CASSESAGGTEAFF. The chain is built from TRBV6-1 and TRBJ1-1; TRBD1 agrees at 7 bases. The CDR3 covers 14 residues. Germline loops: CDR1 MNHNS, CDR2 SASEGT. Trimming at V came to 2 bases and at J to 4 bases, leaving 4 bases not matched to a gene.